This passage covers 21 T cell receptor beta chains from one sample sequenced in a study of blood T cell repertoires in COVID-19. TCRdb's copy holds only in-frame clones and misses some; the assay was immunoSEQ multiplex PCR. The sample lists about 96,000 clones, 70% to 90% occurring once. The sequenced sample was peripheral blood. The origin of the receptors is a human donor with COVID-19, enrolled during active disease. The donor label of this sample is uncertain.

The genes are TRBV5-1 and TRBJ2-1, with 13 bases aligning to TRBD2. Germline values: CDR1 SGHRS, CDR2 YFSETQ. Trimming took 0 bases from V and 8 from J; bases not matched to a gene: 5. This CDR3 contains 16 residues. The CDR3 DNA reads TGCGCCAGCAGCTTGGGACTAGCGGGAGGAGGCCATGAGCAGTTCTTC. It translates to CASSLGLAGGGHEQFF.

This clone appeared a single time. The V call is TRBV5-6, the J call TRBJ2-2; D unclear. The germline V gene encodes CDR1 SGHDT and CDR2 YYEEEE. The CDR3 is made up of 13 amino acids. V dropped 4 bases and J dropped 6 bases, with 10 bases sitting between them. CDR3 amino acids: CASSPFSAGELFF. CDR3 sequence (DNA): TGTGCCAGCAGCCCTTTTTCCGCCGGGGAGCTGTTTTTT.

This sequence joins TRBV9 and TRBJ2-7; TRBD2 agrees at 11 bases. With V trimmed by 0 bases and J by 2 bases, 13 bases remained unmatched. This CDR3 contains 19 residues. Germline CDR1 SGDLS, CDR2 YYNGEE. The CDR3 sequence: CASSVDSGVTSGKAYEQYF. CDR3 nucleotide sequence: TGTGCCAGCAGCGTAGACTCGGGCGTGACTAGCGGGAAGGCCTACGAGCAGTACTTC.

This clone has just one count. The CDR3 is CASTGQGFDYGYTF. In nucleotides, the CDR3 is TGTGCCAGTACGGGGCAGGGGTTTGACTATGGCTACACCTTC. The chain couples TRBV6-5 to TRBJ1-2; D possibly corresponds to TRBD1 (6 bases). CDR3 length equals 14 residues. The germline V gene encodes CDR1 MNHEY and CDR2 SVGAGI. V dropped 9 bases and J dropped 3 bases, with 17 bases sitting between them.

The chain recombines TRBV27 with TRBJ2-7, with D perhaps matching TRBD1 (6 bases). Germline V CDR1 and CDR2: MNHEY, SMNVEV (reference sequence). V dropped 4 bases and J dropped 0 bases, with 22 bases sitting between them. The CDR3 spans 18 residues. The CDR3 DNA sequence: TGTGCCAGCAGTTCCCCACTTGGCGCAGGGGCGGTCTCCTACGAGCAGTACTTC. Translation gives CASSSPLGAGAVSYEQYF.

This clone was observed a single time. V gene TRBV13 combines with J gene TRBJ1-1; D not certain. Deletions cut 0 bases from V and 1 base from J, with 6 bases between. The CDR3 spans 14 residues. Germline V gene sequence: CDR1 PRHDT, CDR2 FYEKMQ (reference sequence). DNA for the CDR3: TGTGCCAGCAGCTTAGGTGGAGGGAACACTGAAGCTTTCTTT. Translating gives CASSLGGGNTEAFF. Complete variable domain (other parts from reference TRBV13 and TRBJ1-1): AAGVIQSPRHLIKEKRETATLKCYPIPRHDTVYWYQQGPGQDPQFLISFYEKMQSDKGSIPDRFSAQQFSDYHSELNMSSLELGDSALYFCASSLGGGNTEAFFGQGTRLTVV.

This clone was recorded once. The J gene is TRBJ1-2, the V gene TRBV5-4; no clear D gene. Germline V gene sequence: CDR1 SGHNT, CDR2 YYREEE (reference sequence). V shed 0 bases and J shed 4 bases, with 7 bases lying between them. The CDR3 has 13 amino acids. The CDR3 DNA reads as TGTGCCAGCAGCTTGGACAGTTCCTATGGCTACACCTTC. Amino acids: CASSLDSSYGYTF.

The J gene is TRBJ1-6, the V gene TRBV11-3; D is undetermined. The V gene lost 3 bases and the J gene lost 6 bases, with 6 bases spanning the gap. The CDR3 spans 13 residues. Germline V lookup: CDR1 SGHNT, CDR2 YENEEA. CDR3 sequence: CASSFVSNSPLHF. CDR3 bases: TGTGCCAGCAGCTTCGTCAGTAATTCACCCCTCCACTTT. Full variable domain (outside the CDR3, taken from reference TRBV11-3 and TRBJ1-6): EAGVVQSPRYKIIEKKQPVAFWCNPISGHNTLYWYLQNLGQGPELLIRYENEEAVDDSQLPKDRFSAERLKGVDSTLKIQPAELGDSAVYLCASSFVSNSPLHFGNGTRLTVT.

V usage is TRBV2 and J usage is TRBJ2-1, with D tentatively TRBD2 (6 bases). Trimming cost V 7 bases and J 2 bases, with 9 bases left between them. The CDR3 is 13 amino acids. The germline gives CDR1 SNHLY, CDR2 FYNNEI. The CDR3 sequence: CASTGDTYNEQFF. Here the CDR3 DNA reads TGTGCCAGCACGGGAGATACCTACAATGAGCAGTTCTTC.

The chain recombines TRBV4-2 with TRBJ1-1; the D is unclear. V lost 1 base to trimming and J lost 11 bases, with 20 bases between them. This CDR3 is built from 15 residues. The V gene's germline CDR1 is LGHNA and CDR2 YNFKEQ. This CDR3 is CASSQGVSFRGSAFF. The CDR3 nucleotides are TGTGCCAGCAGCCAAGGGGTATCTTTCCGGGGTAGCGCTTTCTTT.

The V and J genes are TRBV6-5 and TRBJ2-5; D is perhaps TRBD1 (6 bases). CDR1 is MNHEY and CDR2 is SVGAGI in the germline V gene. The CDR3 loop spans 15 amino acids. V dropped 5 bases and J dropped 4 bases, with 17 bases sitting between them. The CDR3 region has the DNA TGTGCCAGCAGTAGGGTCCGGGACACGAGAGAGACCCAGTACTTC. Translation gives CASSRVRDTRETQYF.

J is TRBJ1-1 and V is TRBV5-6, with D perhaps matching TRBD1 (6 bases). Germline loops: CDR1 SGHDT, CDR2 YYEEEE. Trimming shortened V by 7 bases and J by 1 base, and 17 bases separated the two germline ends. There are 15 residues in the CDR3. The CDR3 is CASYRGARANTEAFF. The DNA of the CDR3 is TGTGCCAGCTACCGGGGGGCTAGGGCGAACACTGAAGCTTTCTTT.

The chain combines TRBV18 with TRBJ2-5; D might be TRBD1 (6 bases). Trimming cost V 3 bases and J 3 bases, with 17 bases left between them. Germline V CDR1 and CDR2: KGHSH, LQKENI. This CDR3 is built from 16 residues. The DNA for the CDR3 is TGTGCCAGCTCACCCCGGGGTGCGGACAGTAAAGAGACCCAGTACTTC. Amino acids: CASSPRGADSKETQYF.

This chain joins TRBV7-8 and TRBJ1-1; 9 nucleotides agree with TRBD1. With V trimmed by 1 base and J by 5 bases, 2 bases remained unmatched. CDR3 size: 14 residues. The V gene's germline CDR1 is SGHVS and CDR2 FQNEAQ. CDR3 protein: CASSLGTGETEAFF. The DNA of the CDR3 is TGTGCCAGCAGCTTAGGGACAGGGGAAACTGAAGCTTTCTTT.

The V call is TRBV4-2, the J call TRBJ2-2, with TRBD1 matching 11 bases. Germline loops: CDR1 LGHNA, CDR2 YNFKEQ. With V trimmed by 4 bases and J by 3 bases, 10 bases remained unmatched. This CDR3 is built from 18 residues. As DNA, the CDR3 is TGTGCCAGCAGCCCTAACGACCGGGACAGGGGGGACACCGGGGAGCTGTTTTTT. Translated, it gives CASSPNDRDRGDTGELFF.

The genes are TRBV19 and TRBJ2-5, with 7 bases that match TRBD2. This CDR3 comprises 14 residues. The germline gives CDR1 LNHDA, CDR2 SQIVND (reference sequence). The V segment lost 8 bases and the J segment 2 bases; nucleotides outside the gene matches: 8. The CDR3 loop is CASGGLAAQETQYF. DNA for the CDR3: TGTGCCAGTGGGGGTCTAGCGGCACAAGAGACCCAGTACTTC.

The CDR3 DNA is TGTGCCAGCAGCCGCCTCGGGACAGTTCGGAATTCACCCCTCCACTTT. The encoded protein is CASSRLGTVRNSPLHF. This sequence joins TRBV11-3 and TRBJ1-6; 7 bases are shared with TRBD1. CDR3 length: 16 amino acids. Germline V gene lookup returns CDR1 SGHNT and CDR2 YENEEA. The J segment lost 7 bases and the V segment lost 5 bases, leaving 11 bases of the junction unmatched.

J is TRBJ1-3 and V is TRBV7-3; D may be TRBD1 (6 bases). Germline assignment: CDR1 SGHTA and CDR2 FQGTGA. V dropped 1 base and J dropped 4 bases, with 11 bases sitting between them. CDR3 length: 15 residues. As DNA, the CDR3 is TGTGCCAGCAGCTTAATGCCAGGGGAAGGAAACACCATATATTTT. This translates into CASSLMPGEGNTIYF.

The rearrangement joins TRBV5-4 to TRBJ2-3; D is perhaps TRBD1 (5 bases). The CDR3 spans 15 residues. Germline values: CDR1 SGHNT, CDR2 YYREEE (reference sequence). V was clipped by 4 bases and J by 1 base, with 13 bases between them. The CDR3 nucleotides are TGTGCCAGCAGCATAGGGGTGCTTGGCACAGATACGCAGTATTTT. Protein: CASSIGVLGTDTQYF.

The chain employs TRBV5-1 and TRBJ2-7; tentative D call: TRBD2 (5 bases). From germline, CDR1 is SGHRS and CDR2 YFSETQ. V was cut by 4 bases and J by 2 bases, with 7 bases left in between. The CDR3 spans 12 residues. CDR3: CASSTGTYEQYF. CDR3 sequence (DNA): TGCGCCAGCAGCACGGGGACCTACGAGCAGTACTTC.

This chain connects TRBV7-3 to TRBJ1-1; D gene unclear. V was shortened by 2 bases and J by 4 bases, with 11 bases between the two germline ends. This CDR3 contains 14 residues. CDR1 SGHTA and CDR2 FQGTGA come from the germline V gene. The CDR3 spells CASSLSPELTEAFF. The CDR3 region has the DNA TGTGCCAGCAGCTTATCCCCCGAACTCACTGAAGCTTTCTTT.